This T cell receptor beta chain derives from a study of blood T cell repertoires in COVID-19. Study summary: Some COVID-19 samples were acute and others convalescent; all came from the United States, Italy and Spain.

Generated by immunoSEQ multiplex PCR, the TCRdb table keeps only in-frame clones and is missing some. The table records about 260,000 clones, 85% to 90% of them present only once. Trimming pared 0 bases from V and 0 bases from J, leaving 4 bases between. Per the germline V gene, CDR1 is LNHDA and CDR2 is SQIVND (reference sequence). The CDR3 runs to 14 residues. This sequence was found in a woman aged 40 to 50 who had recovered from COVID-19. The sample comprised peripheral blood. V is TRBV19 and J is TRBJ2-3, with D uncertain. CDR3 amino acids: CASSIDSSTDTQYF. CDR3 DNA: TGTGCCAGTAGTATAGACAGTAGCACAGATACGCAGTATTTT.